This record covers a single TCR beta chain. This entry belongs to a study of blood T cell repertoires in COVID-19. The overall study: Sites in the United States, Italy and Spain provided acute and convalescent COVID-19 samples.

Under the authors' procedure: Amplification of reference gene primers provided the estimated nucleated cell counts. The repertoire was sequenced with immunoSEQ multiplex PCR; TCRdb's copy has only in-frame clones and lacks some. Clone size and the V and J calls come from that table; the DNA yielded D and trimming. This table holds approximately 90,000 clones, about four fifths found once. From germline, CDR1 is LNHDA and CDR2 SQIVND (reference sequence). The CDR3 runs 15 residues. Trimming stripped 5 bases from V and 0 bases from J, with 11 bases between. It was during active infection that Seattle patients were enrolled and then longitudinally followed.

The chain combines TRBV19 with TRBJ1-5; tentatively, D is TRBD1 (6 bases). The sequence was collected from a man between 70 and 80 years old with COVID-19, enrolled during active disease. Sequencing used peripheral blood. The CDR3, as DNA: TGTGCCAGTAGTCGATGGACAGTTAGCAATCAGCCCCAGCATTTT. This gives the protein CASSRWTVSNQPQHF.